A selection of T cell receptor beta chains follows, all from one sample in a study of CD8+ T cells in alopecia areata. Sequencing was performed with immunoSEQ multiplex PCR; in TCRdb, only in-frame clones are kept and a portion is missing. The repertoire includes approximately 91,000 clones, less than 50% of them detected once, and under 0.9% sits in the top ten. The specimen sequenced was CD4+ T cells sorted from blood. The source is a human donor with alopecia areata. CDR3s leave out the opening cysteine and the closing phenylalanine or tryptophan.

v_call,j_call,cdr3_aa
TRBV28,TRBJ2-7,ASSLSRDSNSYEQY
TRBV29-1,TRBJ2-2,SVEGQEGTGELF
TRBV29-1,TRBJ2-5,SEVGLAETQY
TRBV29-1,TRBJ2-7,SALEGAYEQY
TRBV28,TRBJ2-7,ASSFTSLSSYEQY
TRBV28,TRBJ1-5,ASSFNDQPQH
TRBV28,TRBJ2-7,ASSTGAKY
TRBV29-1,TRBJ1-1,SVVYRGTGDEAF
TRBV2,TRBJ2-1,ASSEDTILNEQF
TRBV29-1,TRBJ2-3,SVARARDTQY
TRBV5-1,TRBJ2-7,ASSSPPYEQY
TRBV7-9,TRBJ2-7,ASSLDGREQY
TRBV27,TRBJ2-1,ASSWGPDNEQF
TRBV29-1,TRBJ2-5,SVEEGSRQETQY
TRBV28,TRBJ2-2,ASSFWGQPGLAGGYNGELF
TRBV29-1,TRBJ1-1,SVIRGNTEAF
TRBV4-2,TRBJ2-5,ASSDGLGQETQY
TRBV7-3,TRBJ1-1,ASSTDRNTEAF
TRBV19,TRBJ1-2,ASIGQRDGYT
TRBV5-1,TRBJ2-5,ASSLAGTSSAQY
TRBV28,TRBJ2-7,ASSFDQAYGEQY
TRBV11-2,TRBJ2-7,ASSSISGVSSYEQY
TRBV5-1,TRBJ2-6,ASSSDGGAGANVLT
TRBV29-1,TRBJ2-3,SVDSGTDTQY
TRBV5-1,TRBJ2-2,ATLIGPNTGELF
TRBV5-1,TRBJ2-3,ATAGGGSTDTQY
TRBV20-1,TRBJ2-1,SASTYNEQF
TRBV15,TRBJ1-5,ATSTHSSFQGNQPQH
TRBV28,TRBJ2-7,ASKAGGSHEQY
TRBV29-1,TRBJ1-2,SVEEQGHSGYT
TRBV29-1,TRBJ2-5,SGKRETQY
TRBV10-3,TRBJ2-2,AISSGGRGTGELF
TRBV29-1,TRBJ1-2,SVEGDREDGYT
TRBV29-1,TRBJ2-1,SVPTLFSYNEQF
TRBV30,TRBJ1-1,AWSGQGVTEAF
TRBV7-2,TRBJ1-2,ASSLLPGQGLAGYT
TRBV29-1,TRBJ2-1,STKLPHNEQF
TRBV30,TRBJ1-3,AWSPLPGNTIY
TRBV11-2,TRBJ2-3,ASSPGTSGRYSTDTQY
TRBV29-1,TRBJ2-5,SITGISPSGRAAQY
TRBV30,TRBJ2-1,AWSPGGFANEQF
TRBV4-2,TRBJ2-1,ASSPRGSGHANEQF
TRBV29-1,TRBJ1-1,SAKGAGTEAF
TRBV13,TRBJ1-1,ASSLGSKAF
TRBV30,TRBJ2-3,ARGPRAQAEDTQY
TRBV7-9,TRBJ2-7,ASSPGQGPYEQY
TRBV29-1,TRBJ2-3,SVRTGGTQY
TRBV30,TRBJ1-2,AWWTNYGYT